This T cell receptor (beta chain) was documented in a study of cytomegalovirus exposure and HLA in healthy donors. The study, taken as a whole, reports: In a later analysis, the majority of CMV-associated beta chains seemingly showed HLA restriction. Previous analysis showed most TCR beta V segments were productive about 90% or about 30% of the time.

Use of 60 Vbeta and 13 Jbeta primers characterized the PCR. Produced via immunoSEQ multiplex PCR; TCRdb's table is partial and in-frame only. The sample lists 95,000 or so clones, about 74% seen once, with roughly 15% in the top ten. With respect to this clone: Its specificity is unknown.

Donors showed nominal health when sampled, although they likely had unrecorded immune exposures. Germline V gene sequence: CDR1 SGDLS, CDR2 YYNGEE. The CDR3 contains 17 residues. Trimming at V came to 0 bases and at J to 6 bases, leaving 14 bases not matched to a gene. The genes are TRBV9 and TRBJ2-7, with 8 bases fitting TRBD1. The receptor was isolated from a woman aged 50 to 60 in good health and CMV-seropositive. The specimen was PBMCs. Written as DNA, the CDR3 is TGTGCCAGCAGCGTAGATGGGGGTGGGCAGGGGGCTACCGAGCAGTACTTC. The encoded protein is CASSVDGGGQGATEQYF.